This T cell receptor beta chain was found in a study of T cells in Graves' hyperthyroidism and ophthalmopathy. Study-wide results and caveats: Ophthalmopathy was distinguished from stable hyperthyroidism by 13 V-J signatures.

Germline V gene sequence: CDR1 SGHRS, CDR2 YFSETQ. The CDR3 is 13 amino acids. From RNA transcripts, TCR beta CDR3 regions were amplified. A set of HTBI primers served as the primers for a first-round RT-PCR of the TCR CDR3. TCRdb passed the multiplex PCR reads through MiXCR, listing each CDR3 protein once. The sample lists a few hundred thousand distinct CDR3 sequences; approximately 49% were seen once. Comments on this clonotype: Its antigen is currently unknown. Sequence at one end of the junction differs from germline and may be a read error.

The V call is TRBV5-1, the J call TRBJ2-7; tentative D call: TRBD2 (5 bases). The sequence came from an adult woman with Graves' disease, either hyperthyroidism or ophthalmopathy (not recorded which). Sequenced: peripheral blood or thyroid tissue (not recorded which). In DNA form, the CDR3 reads TGTGCCAGCAGCTTAGAACCCAGGAGGGAGCAGTACTTC. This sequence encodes CASSLEPRREQYF.